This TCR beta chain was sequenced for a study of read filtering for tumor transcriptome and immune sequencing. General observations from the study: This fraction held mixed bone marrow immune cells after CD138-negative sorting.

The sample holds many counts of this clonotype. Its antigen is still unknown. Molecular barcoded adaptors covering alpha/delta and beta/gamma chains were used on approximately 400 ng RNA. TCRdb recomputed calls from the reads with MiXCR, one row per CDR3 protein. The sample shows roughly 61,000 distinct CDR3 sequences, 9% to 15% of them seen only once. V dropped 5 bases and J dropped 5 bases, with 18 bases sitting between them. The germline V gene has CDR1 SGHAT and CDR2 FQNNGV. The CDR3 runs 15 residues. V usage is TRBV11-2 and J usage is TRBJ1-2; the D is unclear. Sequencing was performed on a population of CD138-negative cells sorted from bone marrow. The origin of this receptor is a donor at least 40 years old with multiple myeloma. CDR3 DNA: TGTGCCAGCAGCCCCATCCGCGGGCAGAGTTATGGCTACACCTTC. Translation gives CASSPIRGQSYGYTF.